These 8 T cell receptor beta chains were sequenced from one sample in a study of OX40 agonist ivuxolimab in advanced cancers. Profiled with immunoSEQ multiplex PCR; TCRdb holds only in-frame clones, not every one. The sample holds around 100,000 clones; around 93% are singletons and the top ten take 0.54%. The sequencing used CD4+ or CD8+ T cells sorted from blood, collected in a trial of the OX40 agonist ivuxolimab. These receptors were taken from an adult with an advanced solid tumor such as melanoma, head and neck, liver or kidney cancer.

The chain employs TRBV4-2 and TRBJ2-1; TRBD2 matches at 10 bases. The CDR3 is made up of 16 amino acids. J was trimmed by 7 bases and V by 2 bases; bases with no gene match: 8. Looked up from germline, CDR1 is LGHNA and CDR2 is YNFKEQ. CDR3 residues: CASSQSPLAGLNEQFF. In nucleotides, the CDR3 is TGTGCCAGCAGCCAATCCCCACTAGCGGGACTTAATGAGCAGTTCTTC.

The genes are TRBV20-1 and TRBJ2-5, with D perhaps matching TRBD2 (6 bases). Germline assignment: CDR1 DFQATT and CDR2 SNEGSKA (reference sequence). This CDR3 comprises 10 residues. With 6 bases removed from V and 9 bases from J, the gap between germline ends came to 11 bases. Here the CDR3 DNA reads TGCAGTGCCGGGCCGGGGGCCCAGTACTTC. It translates to CSAGPGAQYF.

The rearrangement uses TRBV18 and TRBJ2-2; D remains unclear. The CDR3 totals 14 residues. Germline V lookup: CDR1 KGHSH, CDR2 LQKENI. The V and J ends lost 0 bases and 3 bases respectively, with 5 bases between them. The CDR3 loop reads CASSPPAHTGELFF. The DNA of the CDR3 is TGTGCCAGCTCACCACCGGCCCACACCGGGGAGCTGTTTTTT.

The chain joins TRBV4-2 to TRBJ1-2, with D tentatively TRBD1 (5 bases). The V and J ends lost 8 bases and 3 bases respectively, with 7 bases between them. This CDR3 is 11 amino acids long. Per germline, CDR1 LGHNA and CDR2 YNFKEQ. CDR3 sequence (DNA): TGTGCCAGCGGGGGATACTATGGCTACACCTTC. Protein sequence: CASGGYYGYTF.

The chain employs TRBV5-1 and TRBJ2-1; 9 nucleotides line up with TRBD2. The CDR3 spans 16 residues. The germline gives CDR1 SGHRS, CDR2 YFSETQ. The J segment lost 9 bases and the V segment lost 0 bases, leaving 10 bases of the junction unmatched. The CDR3 loop is CASSLAAGGPRSEQFF. CDR3 DNA: TGCGCCAGCAGCTTGGCTGCGGGAGGGCCTCGTTCTGAGCAGTTCTTC.

V gene TRBV7-2 combines with J gene TRBJ1-2, with D perhaps matching TRBD1 (6 bases). Deletions cut 8 bases from V and 1 base from J, with 11 bases between. Germline V gene sequence: CDR1 SGHTA, CDR2 FQGNSA. The CDR3 consists of 13 residues. The CDR3 region has the DNA TGTGCCAGCGGCGGACAGCTTAACTATGGCTACACCTTC. The encoded protein is CASGGQLNYGYTF.

On this clone itself: The sample carries other DNA sequences with the same CDR3. The rearrangement uses TRBV28 and TRBJ2-5, with TRBD2 matching over 7 bases. V was pared by 5 bases and J by 2 bases, with 5 bases of the junction left unmatched. CDR3 length: 14 residues. Germline V gene sequence: CDR1 MDHEN, CDR2 SYDVKM. In DNA form, the CDR3 reads TGTGCCAGCAGTCTGGGAGGGGCGCAAGAGACCCAGTACTTC. It codes for CASSLGGAQETQYF.

The chain uses TRBV2 and TRBJ2-7, with 9 bases that match TRBD2. Germline lookup yields CDR1 SNHLY and CDR2 FYNNEI. This CDR3 comprises 16 residues. The junction had 10 bases not matched to a gene; V was cut back by 2 bases and J by 5 bases. CDR3 protein: CASSERGREGRNEQYF. Written as DNA, the CDR3 is TGTGCCAGCAGTGAACGAGGGCGGGAGGGCAGGAACGAGCAGTACTTC. The complete variable domain, with remaining parts taken from reference TRBV2 and TRBJ2-7, reads EPEVTQTPSHQVTQMGQEVILRCVPISNHLYFYWYRQILGQKVEFLVSFYNNEISEKSEIFDDQFSVERPDGSNFTLKIRSTKLEDSAMYFCASSERGREGRNEQYFGPGTRLTVT.